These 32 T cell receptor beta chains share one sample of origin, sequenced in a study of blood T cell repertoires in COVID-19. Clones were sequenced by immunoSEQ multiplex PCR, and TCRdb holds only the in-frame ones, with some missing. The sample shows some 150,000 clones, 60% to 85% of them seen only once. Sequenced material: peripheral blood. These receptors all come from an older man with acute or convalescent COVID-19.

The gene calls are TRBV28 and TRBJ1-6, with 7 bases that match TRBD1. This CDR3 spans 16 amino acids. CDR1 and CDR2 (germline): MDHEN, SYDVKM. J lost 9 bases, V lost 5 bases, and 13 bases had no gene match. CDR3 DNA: TGTGCCAGCAGTCCAGGGGGGTACCCTCGGCGTTCACCCCTCCACTTT. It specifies CASSPGGYPRRSPLHF.

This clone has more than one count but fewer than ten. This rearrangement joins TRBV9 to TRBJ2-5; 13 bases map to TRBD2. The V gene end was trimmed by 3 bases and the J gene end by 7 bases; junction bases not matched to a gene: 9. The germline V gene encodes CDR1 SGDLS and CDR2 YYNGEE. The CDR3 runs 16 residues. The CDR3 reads CASSAPGTSGTGTQYF. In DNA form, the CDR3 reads TGTGCCAGCAGCGCACCCGGGACTAGCGGGACTGGGACCCAGTACTTC. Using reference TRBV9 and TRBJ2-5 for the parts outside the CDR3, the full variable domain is DSGVTQTPKHLITATGQRVTLRCSPRSGDLSVYWYQQSLDQGLQFLIQYYNGEERAKGNILERFSAQQFPDLHSELNLSSLELGDSALYFCASSAPGTSGTGTQYFGPGTRLLVL.

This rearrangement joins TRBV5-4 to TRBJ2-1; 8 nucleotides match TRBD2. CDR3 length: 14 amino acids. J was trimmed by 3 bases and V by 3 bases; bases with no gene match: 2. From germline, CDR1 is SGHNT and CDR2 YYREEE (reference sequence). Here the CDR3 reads CASSSTSGYNEQFF. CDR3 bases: TGTGCCAGCAGCTCCACTAGCGGCTACAATGAGCAGTTCTTC.

CDR3 coding DNA: TGTGCCTGGAGTGTACGGGGGGGGCCGGGCACTGAAGCTTTCTTT. It encodes CAWSVRGGPGTEAFF. The gene calls are TRBV30 and TRBJ1-1, with D possibly being TRBD1 (6 bases). This CDR3 spans 15 amino acids. Germline CDR1 reads GTSNPN; CDR2 reads SVGIG (reference sequence). Trimming took 0 bases from V and 4 from J, leaving 15 bases between them. The variable domain in full, completed from reference TRBV30 and TRBJ1-1, reads SQTIHQWPATLVQPVGSPLSLECTVEGTSNPNLYWYRQAAGRGLQLLFYSVGIGQISSEVPQNLSASRPQDRQFILSSKKLLLSDSGFYLCAWSVRGGPGTEAFFGQGTRLTVV.

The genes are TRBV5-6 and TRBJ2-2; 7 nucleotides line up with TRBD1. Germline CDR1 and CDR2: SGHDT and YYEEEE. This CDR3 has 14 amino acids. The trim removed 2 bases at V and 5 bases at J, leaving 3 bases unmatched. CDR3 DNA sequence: TGTGCCAGCAGCTTCGGGACAGATACCGGGGAGCTGTTTTTT. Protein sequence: CASSFGTDTGELFF.

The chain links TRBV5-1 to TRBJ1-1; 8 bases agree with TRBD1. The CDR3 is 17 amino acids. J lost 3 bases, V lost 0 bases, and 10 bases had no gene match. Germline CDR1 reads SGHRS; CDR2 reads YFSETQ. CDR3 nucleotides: TGCGCCAGCAGCTTGGTCGGGCAGGGGGCTAGAGACACTGAAGCTTTCTTT. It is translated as CASSLVGQGARDTEAFF.

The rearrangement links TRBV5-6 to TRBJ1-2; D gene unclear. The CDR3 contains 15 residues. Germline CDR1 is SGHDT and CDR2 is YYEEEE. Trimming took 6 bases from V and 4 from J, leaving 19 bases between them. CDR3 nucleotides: TGTGCCAGCACCCGCTACTCGGCGGATACCTATGGCTACACCTTC. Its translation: CASTRYSADTYGYTF.

The CDR3 spells CASSLTSGVETQYF. CDR3 sequence (DNA): TGTGCCAGCAGCTTAACTAGCGGGGTTGAGACCCAGTACTTC. The chain combines TRBV7-9 with TRBJ2-5; 10 bases map to TRBD2. This CDR3 is built from 14 residues. V lost 2 bases and J lost 5; bases outside the gene matches: 2. Per germline, CDR1 SEHNR and CDR2 FQNEAQ (reference sequence).

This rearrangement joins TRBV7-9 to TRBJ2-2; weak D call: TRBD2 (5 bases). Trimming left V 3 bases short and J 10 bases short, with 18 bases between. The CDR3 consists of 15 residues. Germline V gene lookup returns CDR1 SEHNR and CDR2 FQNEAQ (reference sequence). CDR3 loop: CASSFPEGATMELFF. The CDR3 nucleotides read TGTGCCAGCAGCTTCCCAGAGGGAGCGACGATGGAGCTGTTTTTT. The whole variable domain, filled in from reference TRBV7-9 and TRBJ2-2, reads DTGVSQNPRHKITKRGQNVTFRCDPISEHNRLYWYRQTLGQGPEFLTYFQNEAQLEKSRLLSDRFSAERPKGSFSTLEIQRTEQGDSAMYLCASSFPEGATMELFFGEGSRLTVL.

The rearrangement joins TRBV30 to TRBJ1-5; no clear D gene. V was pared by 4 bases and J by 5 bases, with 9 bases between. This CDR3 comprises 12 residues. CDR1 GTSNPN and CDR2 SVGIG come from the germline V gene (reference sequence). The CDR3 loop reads CAWNDEDQPQHF. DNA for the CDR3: TGTGCCTGGAATGATGAGGATCAGCCCCAGCATTTT.

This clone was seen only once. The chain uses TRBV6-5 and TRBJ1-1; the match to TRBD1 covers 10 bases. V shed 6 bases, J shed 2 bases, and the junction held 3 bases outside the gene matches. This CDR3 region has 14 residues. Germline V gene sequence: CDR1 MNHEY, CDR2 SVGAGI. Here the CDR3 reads CASSRDRGNTEAFF. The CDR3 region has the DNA TGTGCCAGCAGCCGGGACAGGGGTAACACTGAAGCTTTCTTT.

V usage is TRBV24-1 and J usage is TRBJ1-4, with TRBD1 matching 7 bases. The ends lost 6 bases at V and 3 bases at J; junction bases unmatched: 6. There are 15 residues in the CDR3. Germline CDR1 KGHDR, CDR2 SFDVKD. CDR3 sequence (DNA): TGTGCCACCAGTAGAGGTGGGACAGCTAATGAAAAACTGTTTTTT. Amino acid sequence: CATSRGGTANEKLFF.

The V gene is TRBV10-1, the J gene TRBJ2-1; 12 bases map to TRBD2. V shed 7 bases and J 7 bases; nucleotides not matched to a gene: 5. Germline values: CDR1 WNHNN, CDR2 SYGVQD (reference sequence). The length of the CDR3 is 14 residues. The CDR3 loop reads CASTPSGGGNEQFF. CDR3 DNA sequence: TGCGCCAGCACCCCTAGCGGGGGGGGAAATGAGCAGTTCTTC.

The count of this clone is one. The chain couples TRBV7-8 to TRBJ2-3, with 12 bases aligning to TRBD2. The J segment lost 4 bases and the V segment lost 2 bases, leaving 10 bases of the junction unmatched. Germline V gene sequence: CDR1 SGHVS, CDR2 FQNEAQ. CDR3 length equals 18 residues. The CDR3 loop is CASSLMASGGARADTQYF. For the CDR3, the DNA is TGTGCCAGCAGCTTAATGGCTAGCGGGGGGGCCCGGGCAGATACGCAGTATTTT. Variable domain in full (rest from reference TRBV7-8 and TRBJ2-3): GAGVSQSPRYKVAKRGQDVALRCDPISGHVSLFWYQQALGQGPEFLTYFQNEAQLDKSGLPSDRFFAERPEGSVSTLKIQRTQQEDSAVYLCASSLMASGGARADTQYFGPGTRLTVL.

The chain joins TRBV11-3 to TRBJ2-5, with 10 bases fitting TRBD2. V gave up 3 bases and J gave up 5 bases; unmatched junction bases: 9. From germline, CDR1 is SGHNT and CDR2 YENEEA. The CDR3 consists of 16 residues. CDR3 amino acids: CASSLTRLAGVETQYF. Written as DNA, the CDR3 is TGTGCCAGCAGCTTGACCAGACTAGCGGGTGTGGAGACCCAGTACTTC.

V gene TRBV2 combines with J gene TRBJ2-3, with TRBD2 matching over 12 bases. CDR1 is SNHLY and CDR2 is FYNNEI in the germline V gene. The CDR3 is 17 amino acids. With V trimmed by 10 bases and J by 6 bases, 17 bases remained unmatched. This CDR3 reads CAITLGGFLAGGDTQYF. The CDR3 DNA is TGTGCCATAACTCTAGGGGGGTTCCTAGCGGGAGGGGATACGCAGTATTTT.

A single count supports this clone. In DNA form, the CDR3 reads TGCGCCAGCAGCAGCGGACAGAGCTACGAGCAGTACTTC. It codes for CASSSGQSYEQYF. The chain carries TRBV5-1 and TRBJ2-7, with D possibly being TRBD1 (6 bases). V gave up 4 bases and J gave up 3 bases, with 11 bases separating them. CDR3 size: 13 residues. Germline V gene sequence: CDR1 SGHRS, CDR2 YFSETQ.

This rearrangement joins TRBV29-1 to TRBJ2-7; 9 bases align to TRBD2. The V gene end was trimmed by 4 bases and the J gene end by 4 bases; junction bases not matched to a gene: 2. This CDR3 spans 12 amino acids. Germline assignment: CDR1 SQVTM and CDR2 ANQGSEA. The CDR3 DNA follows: TGCAGCGTTGTGCGGGGGGGATACGAGCAGTACTTC. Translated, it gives CSVVRGGYEQYF.

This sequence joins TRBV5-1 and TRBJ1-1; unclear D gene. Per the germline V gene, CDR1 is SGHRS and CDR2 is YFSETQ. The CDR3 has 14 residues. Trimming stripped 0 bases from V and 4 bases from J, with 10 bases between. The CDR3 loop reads CASSLGEGGTEAFF. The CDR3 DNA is TGCGCCAGCAGCTTGGGGGAGGGTGGCACTGAAGCTTTCTTT.

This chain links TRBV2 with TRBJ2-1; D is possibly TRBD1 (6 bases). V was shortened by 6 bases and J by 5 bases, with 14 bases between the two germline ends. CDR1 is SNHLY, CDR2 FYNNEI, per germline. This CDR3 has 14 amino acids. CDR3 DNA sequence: TGTGCCAGCAGAGGCCGGGCAGGGGACAATGAGCAGTTCTTC. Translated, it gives CASRGRAGDNEQFF.

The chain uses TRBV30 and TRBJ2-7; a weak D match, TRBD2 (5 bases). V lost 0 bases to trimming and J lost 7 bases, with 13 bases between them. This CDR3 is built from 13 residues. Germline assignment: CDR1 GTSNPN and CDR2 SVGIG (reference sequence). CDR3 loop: CAWSVASPGEQYF. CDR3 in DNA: TGTGCCTGGAGTGTAGCCTCTCCGGGGGAGCAGTACTTC.

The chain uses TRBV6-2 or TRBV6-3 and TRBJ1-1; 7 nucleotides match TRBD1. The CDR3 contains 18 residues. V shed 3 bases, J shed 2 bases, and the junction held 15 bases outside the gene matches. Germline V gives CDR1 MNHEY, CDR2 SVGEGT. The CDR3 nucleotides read TGTGCCAGCAGTTATCTCCAGTCGAGGGGGCGGAAAAACACTGAAGCTTTCTTT. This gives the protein CASSYLQSRGRKNTEAFF.

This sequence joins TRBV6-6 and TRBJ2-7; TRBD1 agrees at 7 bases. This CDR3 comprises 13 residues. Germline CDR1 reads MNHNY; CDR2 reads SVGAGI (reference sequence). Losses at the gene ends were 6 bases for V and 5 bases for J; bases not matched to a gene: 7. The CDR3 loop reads CASRWDSSDEQYF. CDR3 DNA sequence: TGTGCCAGCAGGTGGGACAGTTCCGACGAGCAGTACTTC.

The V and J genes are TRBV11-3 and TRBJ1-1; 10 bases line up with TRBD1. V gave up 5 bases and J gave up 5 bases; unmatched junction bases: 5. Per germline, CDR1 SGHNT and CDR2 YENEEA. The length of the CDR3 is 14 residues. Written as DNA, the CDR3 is TGTGCCAGCAGCACCAGGACAGGGGGAACTGAAGCTTTCTTT. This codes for CASSTRTGGTEAFF.

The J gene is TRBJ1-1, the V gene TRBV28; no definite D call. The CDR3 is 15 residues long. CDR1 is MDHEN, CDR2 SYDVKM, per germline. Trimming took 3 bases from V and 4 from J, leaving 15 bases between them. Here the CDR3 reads CASSFVVGGPTEAFF. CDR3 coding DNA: TGTGCCAGCAGTTTCGTCGTCGGAGGGCCCACTGAAGCTTTCTTT. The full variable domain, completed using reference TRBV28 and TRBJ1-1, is DVKVTQSSRYLVKRTGEKVFLECVQDMDHENMFWYRQDPGLGLRLIYFSYDVKMKEKGDIPEGYSVSREKKERFSLILESASTNQTSMYLCASSFVVGGPTEAFFGQGTRLTVV.

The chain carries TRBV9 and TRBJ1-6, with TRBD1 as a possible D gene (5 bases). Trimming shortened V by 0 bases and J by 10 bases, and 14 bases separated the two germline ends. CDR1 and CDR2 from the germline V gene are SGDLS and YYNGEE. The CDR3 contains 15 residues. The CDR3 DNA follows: TGTGCCAGCAGCGTAGCTACGTCGGGGGAATCACCCCTCCACTTT. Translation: CASSVATSGESPLHF. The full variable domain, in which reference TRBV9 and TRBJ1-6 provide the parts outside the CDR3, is DSGVTQTPKHLITATGQRVTLRCSPRSGDLSVYWYQQSLDQGLQFLIQYYNGEERAKGNILERFSAQQFPDLHSELNLSSLELGDSALYFCASSVATSGESPLHFGNGTRLTVT.

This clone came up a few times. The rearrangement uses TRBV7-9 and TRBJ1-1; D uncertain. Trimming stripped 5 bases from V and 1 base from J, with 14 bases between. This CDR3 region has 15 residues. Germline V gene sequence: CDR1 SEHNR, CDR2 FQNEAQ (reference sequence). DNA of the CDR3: TGTGCCAGCAGCCCCCGACTCCCCCAGAACACTGAAGCTTTCTTT. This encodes CASSPRLPQNTEAFF.

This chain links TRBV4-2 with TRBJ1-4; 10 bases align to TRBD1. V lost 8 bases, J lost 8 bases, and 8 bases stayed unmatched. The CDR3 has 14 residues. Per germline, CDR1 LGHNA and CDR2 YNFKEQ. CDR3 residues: CASGPGTGDEKLFF. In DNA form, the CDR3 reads TGTGCCAGCGGACCCGGGACAGGGGACGAAAAACTGTTTTTT.

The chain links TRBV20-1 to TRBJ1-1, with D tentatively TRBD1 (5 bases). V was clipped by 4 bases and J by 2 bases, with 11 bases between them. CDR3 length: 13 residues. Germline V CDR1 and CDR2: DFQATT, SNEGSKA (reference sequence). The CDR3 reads CSANEGLNTEAFF. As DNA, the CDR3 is TGCAGTGCTAATGAGGGACTCAACACTGAAGCTTTCTTT.

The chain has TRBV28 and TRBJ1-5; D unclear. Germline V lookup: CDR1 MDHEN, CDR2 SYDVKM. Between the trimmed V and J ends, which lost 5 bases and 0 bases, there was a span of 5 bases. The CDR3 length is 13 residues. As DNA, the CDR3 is TGTGCCAGCAGTCCCTATAGCAATCAGCCCCAGCATTTT. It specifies CASSPYSNQPQHF.

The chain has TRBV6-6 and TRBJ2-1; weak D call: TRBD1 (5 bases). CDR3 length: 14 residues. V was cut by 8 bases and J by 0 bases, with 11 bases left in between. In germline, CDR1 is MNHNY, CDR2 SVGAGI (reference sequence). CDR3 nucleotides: TGTGCCAGCCTAGACAGCAGCTCCTACAATGAGCAGTTCTTC. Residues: CASLDSSSYNEQFF.

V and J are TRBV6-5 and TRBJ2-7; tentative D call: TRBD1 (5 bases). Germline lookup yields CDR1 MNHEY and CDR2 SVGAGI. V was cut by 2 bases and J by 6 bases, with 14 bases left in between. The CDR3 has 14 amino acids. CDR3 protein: CASSYDLGLAEQYF. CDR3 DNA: TGTGCCAGCAGTTACGATTTGGGGCTTGCCGAGCAGTACTTC.